The following is a TCR beta chain sequence with its context. Antigen: not known. Sequencing used immunoSEQ multiplex PCR; TCRdb keeps in-frame clones, though not all of them. Here the sample spans some 100,000 clones, about 94% being singletons. This specimen comes from a study of siplizumab effects on memory and regulatory T cells. Notes on the study in general: With siplizumab, Treg-derived clones averaged around 70% of mappable alloreactive CD4+ clones, versus more than 25% in controls. It was never confirmed that proliferating Tregs from siplizumab cultures were suppressive.

The J segment lost 0 bases and the V segment lost 0 bases, leaving 0 bases of the junction unmatched. This CDR3 is 16 amino acids long. Germline-derived CDR1 and CDR2 are MNHNY and SVGAGI (reference sequence). Material for sequencing was non-Treg CD4+ T cells sorted from blood. The chain employs TRBV6-6 and TRBJ2-7; 12 bases line up with TRBD2. This clonotype originated in a human donor in good health. The CDR3 spells CASSYSGLAGSYEQYF. The CDR3 DNA follows: TGTGCCAGCAGTTACTCGGGACTAGCGGGCTCCTACGAGCAGTACTTC.